The present T cell receptor (beta chain) was sequenced within a study of CDR3 diversity in severe acne. After removal of 6 bases from V and 3 bases from J, the junction contained 16 bases not matched to a gene. This CDR3 contains 18 residues. In germline, CDR1 is LNHDA, CDR2 SQIVND (reference sequence). Via MiXCR, TCRdb re-called the PCR reads, giving one row per CDR3 protein. Here the sample spans about 84,000 distinct CDR3 sequences, 50% to 65% being singletons. The TCR was taken from a male donor in good health, without acne. The chain employs TRBV19 and TRBJ2-4; 8 nucleotides line up with TRBD2. What was sequenced was blood. The CDR3 here is CASRGSVIHAGGKNIQYF. DNA of the CDR3: TGTGCCAGTAGGGGGTCAGTCATCCATGCGGGGGGCAAAAACATTCAGTACTTC. The full variable domain, its missing parts supplied by reference TRBV19 and TRBJ2-4, is DGGITQSPKYLFRKEGQNVTLSCEQNLNHDAMYWYRQDPGQGLRLIYYSQIVNDFQKGDIAEGYSVSREKKESFPLTVTSAQKNPTAFYLCASRGSVIHAGGKNIQYFGAGTRLSVL.